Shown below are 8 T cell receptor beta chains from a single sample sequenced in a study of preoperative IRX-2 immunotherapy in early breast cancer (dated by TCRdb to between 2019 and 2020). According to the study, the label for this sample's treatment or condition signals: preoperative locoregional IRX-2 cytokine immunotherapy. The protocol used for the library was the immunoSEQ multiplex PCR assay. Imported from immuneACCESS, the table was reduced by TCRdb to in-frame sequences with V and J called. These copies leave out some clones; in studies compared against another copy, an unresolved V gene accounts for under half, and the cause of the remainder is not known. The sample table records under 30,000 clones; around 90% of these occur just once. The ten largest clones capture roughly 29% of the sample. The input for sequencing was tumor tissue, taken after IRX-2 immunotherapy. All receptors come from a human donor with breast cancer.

CDR3 coding DNA: TGTGCCAGCAGCCTCCGCGGCCCTTCGGGGACTGAAGCTTTCTTT. Protein product: CASSLRGPSGTEAFF. The chain employs TRBV11-2 and TRBJ1-1, with D unclear. Trimming took off 5 bases at V and 5 bases at J, with 18 bases between the two ends. The CDR3 consists of 15 residues. Germline CDR1 and CDR2: SGHAT and FQNNGV.

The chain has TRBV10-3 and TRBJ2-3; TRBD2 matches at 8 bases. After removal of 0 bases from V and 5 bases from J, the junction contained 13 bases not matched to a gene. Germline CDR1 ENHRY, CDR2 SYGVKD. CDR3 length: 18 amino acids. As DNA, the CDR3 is TGTGCCATCAGTGAGTCGCTGGGTGGTCGGGGGGGCCAAGATACGCAGTATTTT. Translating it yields CAISESLGGRGGQDTQYF.

The CDR3 here is CASSLKWGDEQYF. The CDR3 DNA reads as TGTGCCAGCAGCTTGAAATGGGGCGACGAGCAGTACTTC. The gene calls are TRBV5-6 and TRBJ2-7, with D possibly TRBD1 on 5 matching bases. This CDR3 contains 13 residues. The V end was cut by 1 base, the J end by 5 bases, with 10 bases between. Germline assignment: CDR1 SGHDT and CDR2 YYEEEE. Based on the CDR3 plus reference TRBV5-6 and TRBJ2-7, the full variable domain is DAGVTQSPTHLIKTRGQQVTLRCSPKSGHDTVSWYQQALGQGPQFIFQYYEEEERQRGNFPDRFSGHQFPNYSSELNVNALLLGDSALYLCASSLKWGDEQYFGPGTRLTVT.

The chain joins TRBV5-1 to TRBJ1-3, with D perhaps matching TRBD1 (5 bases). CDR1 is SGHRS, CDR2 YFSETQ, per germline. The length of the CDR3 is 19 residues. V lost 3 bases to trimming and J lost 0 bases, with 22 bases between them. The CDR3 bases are TGCGCCAGCAGCTCGGGGGTTGGACCAGGGATCTCCTCTGGAAACACCATATATTTT. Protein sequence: CASSSGVGPGISSGNTIYF.

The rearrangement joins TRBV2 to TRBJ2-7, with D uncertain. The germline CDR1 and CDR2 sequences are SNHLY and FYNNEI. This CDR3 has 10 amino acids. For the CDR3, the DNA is TGTGCCAGCAGTGATTTTGGTGTCGAGGTC. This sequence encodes CASSDFGVEV.

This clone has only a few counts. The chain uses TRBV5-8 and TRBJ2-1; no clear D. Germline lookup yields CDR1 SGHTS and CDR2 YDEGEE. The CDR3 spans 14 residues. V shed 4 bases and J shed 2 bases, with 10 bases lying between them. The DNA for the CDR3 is TGTGCCAGCAGCCGGCAAACCACCTACAATGAGCAGTTCTTC. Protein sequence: CASSRQTTYNEQFF.

The CDR3 here is CASNPAGGSGGYTF. The CDR3, as DNA: TGTGCCAGCAACCCGGCGGGGGGTTCCGGCGGCTACACCTTC. The V gene is TRBV28, the J gene TRBJ1-2, with a tentative D call TRBD1 (5 bases). Germline V gene data show CDR1 as MDHEN and CDR2 as SYDVKM. Trimming removed 7 bases at V and 8 bases at J, with 20 bases between. The CDR3 sequence is 14 residues long.

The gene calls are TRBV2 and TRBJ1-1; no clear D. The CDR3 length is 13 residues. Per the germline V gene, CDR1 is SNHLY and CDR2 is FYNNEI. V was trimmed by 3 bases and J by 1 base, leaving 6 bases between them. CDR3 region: CASSDLENTEAFF. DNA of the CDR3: TGTGCCAGCAGTGATTTAGAGAACACTGAAGCTTTCTTT.